This T cell receptor (beta chain) was sequenced during a study of tumor and adjacent non-tumor tissue in lung cancer. Study background: There were roughly 11 adenocarcinoma, 2 squamous cell carcinoma and 1 small cell lung cancer cases. On average, productive TCRbeta reads reached about 4 million per sample. General study points: Tumor repertoires had a smaller top 100 clone share than normal lung. Shorter survival was associated with higher TCR diversity in tumors.

This clonotype has ten or more counts. Its antigen is not known. Trimming pared 5 bases from V and 4 bases from J, leaving 14 bases between. There are 14 residues in the CDR3. Looked up from germline, CDR1 is SGHVS and CDR2 is FQNEAQ. This sample's RNA came from whole unsorted tissue. TCRbeta libraries were built with three rounds of nested PCR, modified from ARM-PCR. From the multiplex PCR reads, TCRdb called clonotypes with MiXCR, one entry per CDR3 protein. The table shows 200,000 to 250,000 distinct CDR3 sequences, with 71% occurring only once. The sequenced sample was lung tumor tissue. This chain uses TRBV7-8 with TRBJ2-5; D possibly uses TRBD1 or TRBD2 (6 bases each). The sequence derives from a man aged 60 to 75 with non-small cell lung cancer. CDR3 residues: CASSVGGLGETQYF. In DNA form, the CDR3 reads TGTGCCAGCAGCGTAGGGGGGTTGGGAGAGACCCAGTACTTC.